The present TCR beta chain was sequenced within a study of response to subunit inactivated influenza vaccine. Germline V CDR1 and CDR2: SEHNR, FQNEAQ (reference sequence). This CDR3 has 16 residues. V lost 5 bases and J lost 0, with 15 bases in between. One entry per CDR3 protein, called by TCRdb with MiXCR from the RT-PCR reads. The repertoire holds approximately 480,000 distinct CDR3 sequences, with over 9.5% as singletons. The starting material was PBMCs from blood, obtained 45 days after vaccination. This chain uses TRBV7-9 with TRBJ2-3; possible D gene TRBD2, 6 bases. This clonotype was obtained from a man aged 50 to 59 who received an inactivated influenza vaccine. The CDR3 sequence: CASSGNSGTSTDTQYF. The CDR3 nucleotides are TGTGCCAGCAGCGGAAATAGCGGCACTAGCACAGATACGCAGTATTTT.